This TCR beta chain was obtained from a study of blood T cell repertoires in COVID-19. The overall study: COVID-19 samples collected from the United States, Italy and Spain covered acute and convalescent phases. Nucleic acid was either cDNA or gDNA, and it came from T cells, B-cell-depleted T cells, or PBMCs.

Methods used by the authors: It was from reference gene primer amplification that nucleated cell counts were estimated. Only in-frame clones appear in the TCRdb table, and some are missing; sequencing was by immunoSEQ multiplex PCR. The DNA gave D and trimming, while V, J and clone size come from that table. The sample has 110,000 or so clones; 80% to 85% are singletons. CDR1 is SGHTA and CDR2 is FQGNSA in the germline V gene. The CDR3 consists of 13 residues. Trimming took 4 bases from V and 3 from J; bases not matched to a gene: 3. This sequence was found in a woman aged 80 or over with acute or convalescent COVID-19. The sequencing input was peripheral blood. The V gene is TRBV7-2, the J gene TRBJ2-7; 7 nucleotides line up with TRBD2. The CDR3 protein is CASSWSSGYEQYV. In DNA, the CDR3 is TGTGCCAGCAGCTGGTCTAGCGGCTACGAGCAGTACGTC.